What follows is one TCR beta chain and its context. Its antigen is as yet unknown. For the second PCR, which ran for roughly 7 to 11 cycles, a sample-barcoded 5' primer and a J-beta primer mix were used. Each CDR3 protein is one row after TCRdb ran MiXCR on the 5' RACE reads. The repertoire holds over 700,000 distinct CDR3 sequences, 25% seen once, with 9.4% in the top ten. Germline CDR1 reads SGHKS; CDR2 reads YYEKEE (reference sequence). The CDR3 totals 15 residues. Trimming removed 4 bases at V and 1 base at J, with 13 bases between. These data belong to a study of blood T cells in healthy people across ages. Findings and limits, study-wide: Expanded clonotype changes were possibly confounded by unknown donor CMV status.

These data are also associated with another study on T cells of mothers and their children. That source notes: Nine systemically healthy Caucasian donors: three mothers, six children. According to the study, all extracted RNA entered cDNA synthesis at 1.5 ug per 15 ul. During the second PCR, the M1S primer introduced sample barcodes along with 2-4 random nucleotides.

The sample taken for sequencing was blood. The chain has TRBV5-5 and TRBJ2-3; weak D call: TRBD1 (5 bases). The clonotype was recovered from a boy aged 5 to 17 in good health. The CDR3 region has the DNA TGTGCCAGCAGCCTGGGGCAGCTCGGCACAGATACGCAGTATTTT. Encoded protein: CASSLGQLGTDTQYF.